A selection of T cell receptor beta chains follows, all from one sample in a study of cytomegalovirus exposure and HLA in healthy donors. TCRdb keeps only in-frame clones here, not all; method: immunoSEQ multiplex PCR. Of some 180,000 clones in the sample, almost 85% were seen once. Sequencing was carried out using PBMCs. The source is a woman in her fifties or sixties in good health and CMV-seronegative. CDR3s include the opening cysteine and the closing phenylalanine or tryptophan. D genes are given only for firm matches. For some rows the clone size is stated as once, few or many, or as a class when expanded; others skip it.

v_gene: TRBV4-3
j_gene: TRBJ1-2
d_gene: .
abundance: .
CDR3aa: CASSQSGGNNYGYTF
CDR3nt: TGCGCCAGCAGCCAAAGCGGGGGTAATAACTATGGCTACACCTTC

v_gene: TRBV29-1
j_gene: TRBJ1-1
d_gene: TRBD1
abundance: .
CDR3aa: CSGLDRGFRTEAFF
CDR3nt: TGCAGCGGACTAGACAGGGGCTTCCGGACTGAAGCTTTCTTT

v_gene: TRBV19
j_gene: TRBJ1-5
d_gene: TRBD1
abundance: .
CDR3aa: CASRTGQGMINQPQHF
CDR3nt: TGTGCCAGTAGGACGGGACAGGGGATGATCAATCAGCCCCAGCATTTT

v_gene: TRBV6-6
j_gene: TRBJ1-5
d_gene: .
abundance: .
CDR3aa: CASSDIDSNQPQHF
CDR3nt: TGTGCCAGCAGCGATATAGATAGCAATCAGCCCCAGCATTTT

v_gene: TRBV7-7
j_gene: TRBJ2-1
d_gene: TRBD2
abundance: .
CDR3aa: CASSLVPGLPGEQFF
CDR3nt: TGTGCCAGCAGCTTAGTCCCGGGACTACCAGGCGAGCAGTTCTTC

v_gene: TRBV7-2
j_gene: TRBJ2-7
d_gene: TRBD2
abundance: .
CDR3aa: CASSLQGLAYEQYF
CDR3nt: TGTGCCAGCAGCTTACAGGGACTAGCTTACGAGCAGTACTTC

v_gene: TRBV6-5
j_gene: TRBJ1-1
d_gene: TRBD1
abundance: .
CDR3aa: CASSRITGATEAFF
CDR3nt: TGTGCCAGCAGCCGTATTACAGGGGCCACTGAAGCTTTCTTT

v_gene: TRBV4-1
j_gene: TRBJ1-3
d_gene: TRBD1
abundance: .
CDR3aa: CASSHVGTGQRNTIYF
CDR3nt: TGCGCCAGCAGCCACGTCGGGACAGGTCAACGTAACACCATATATTTT

v_gene: TRBV28
j_gene: TRBJ2-7
d_gene: .
abundance: .
CDR3aa: CASSHRGLTYEQYF
CDR3nt: TGTGCCAGCAGCCATAGGGGACTCACCTACGAGCAGTACTTC

v_gene: TRBV6-1
j_gene: TRBJ1-5
d_gene: .
abundance: .
CDR3aa: CASSQRRGFDQPQHF
CDR3nt: TGTGCCAGCAGTCAGCGACGGGGTTTTGATCAGCCCCAGCATTTT

v_gene: TRBV15
j_gene: TRBJ2-7
d_gene: TRBD1
abundance: .
CDR3aa: CATSRVGQGGYYEQYF
CDR3nt: TGTGCCACCAGCAGAGTGGGACAGGGAGGCTACTACGAGCAGTACTTC

v_gene: TRBV5-6
j_gene: TRBJ2-3
d_gene: .
abundance: .
CDR3aa: CASSTGDLRITDTQYF
CDR3nt: TGTGCCAGCAGCACCGGGGACTTAAGAATCACAGATACGCAGTATTTT

v_gene: TRBV6-6
j_gene: TRBJ2-7
d_gene: TRBD1
abundance: .
CDR3aa: CASSYPGQGAFEQYF
CDR3nt: TGTGCCAGCAGTTATCCGGGACAGGGGGCCTTCGAGCAGTACTTC

v_gene: TRBV5-1
j_gene: TRBJ2-5
d_gene: .
abundance: once
CDR3aa: CASSLSIGSQETQYF
CDR3nt: TGCGCCAGCAGCTTGTCGATCGGGTCCCAAGAGACCCAGTACTTC

v_gene: TRBV4-3
j_gene: TRBJ2-1
d_gene: TRBD2
abundance: .
CDR3aa: CASSHLREGWFF
CDR3nt: TGCGCCAGCAGCCATCTCCGGGAGGGTTGGTTCTTC

v_gene: TRBV6-1
j_gene: TRBJ2-1
d_gene: TRBD2
abundance: .
CDR3aa: CASSEGGKGTSVSHEQFF
CDR3nt: TGTGCCAGCAGTGAAGGGGGCAAAGGGACTAGCGTTTCCCATGAGCAGTTCTTC